Listed below are T cell receptor beta chains from one sample, sequenced in a study of sequential checkpoint blockade in melanoma. The data were produced by immunoSEQ multiplex PCR, yet TCRdb's version contains in-frame clones alone and is incomplete. The data contain 15,000 to 20,000 clones, over 55% of them singletons. Here the sequenced sample was CD8+ T cells sorted from blood (inferred from file names), taken from a patient given nivolumab and ipilimumab in sequence. The receptors come from a human donor with melanoma. Each CDR3 is given with its conserved first and last residue. D genes are given only for firm matches. The size entry is marked missing in some rows and otherwise reads once, few, many or a size class.

j_call clone_size v_call d_call cdr3_nt cdr3_aa
TRBJ1-5 NA TRBV6-1 NA TGTGCCAGCACCCAGGGTTATCAGCCCCAGCATTTT CASTQGYQPQHF
TRBJ2-2 once TRBV25-1 TRBD1 TGTGCCAGCAGTCCGGGACAGGGACGGGAGCTGTTTTTT CASSPGQGRELFF
TRBJ2-1 NA TRBV5-7 TRBD2 TGTGCCAGCAGCCATCCCGGACTAGCAAGCTCCTACAATGAGCAGTTCTTC CASSHPGLASSYNEQFF
TRBJ2-7 NA TRBV6-5 TRBD2 TGTGCCAGCAGTTACTGGGGGGGGGACTACGAGCAGTACTTC CASSYWGGDYEQYF
TRBJ2-7 few TRBV4-1 TRBD2 TGCGCCAGCTCGACTAGCGGGAGAAGGTGGGGGTTCTACGAGCAGTACTTC CASSTSGRRWGFYEQYF
TRBJ2-7 NA TRBV10-1 NA TGCGCCAGCAGACTCGTCTGGCGGGCTAGCTCCTACGAGCAGTACTTC CASRLVWRASSYEQYF
TRBJ2-7 NA TRBV27 TRBD1 TGTGCCAGCAGTCCTATAGCCCAACTACAGGGGCGGGAGCAGTACTTC CASSPIAQLQGREQYF
TRBJ1-1 NA TRBV6-6 NA TGTGCCAGCACCGAGGACGGGGGAGGGGGAGCTTTCTTT CASTEDGGGGAFF
TRBJ1-1 NA TRBV4-1 TRBD1 TGCGCCAGCAGTCGACCAGGGGGACTGGCTGAAGCTTTCTTT CASSRPGGLAEAFF
TRBJ2-1 NA TRBV7-9 TRBD2 TGTGCCAGCAGCCCCGCGGGGGATAACAATGAGCAGTTCTTC CASSPAGDNNEQFF
TRBJ2-6 NA TRBV19 NA TGTGCCAGTAGTATAGGAGGGTCTGGGGCCAACGTCCTGACTTTC CASSIGGSGANVLTF
TRBJ2-3 NA TRBV18 TRBD2 TGTGCCAGCTCACCTTTTCCGGGACTAGCGGGGGATACGCAGTATTTT CASSPFPGLAGDTQYF
TRBJ2-5 NA TRBV5-8 TRBD2 TGTGCCAGCAGTACCGGACCGGGGGGGGAGCAGTACTTC CASSTGPGGEQYF
TRBJ2-7 few TRBV7-9 NA TGTGCCAGCAGCCAGACTACAGGGTCCTACGAGCAGTACTTC CASSQTTGSYEQYF
TRBJ1-5 NA TRBV28 NA TGTGCCAGCAGTTTACCCAGGGACAATCAGCCCCAGCATTTT CASSLPRDNQPQHF
TRBJ1-5 NA TRBV28 NA TGTGCCAGCAGCCAATCCAGGGTAGGGGGCAATCAGCCCCAGCATTTT CASSQSRVGGNQPQHF
TRBJ2-7 NA TRBV9 NA TGTGCCAGCAGCGTGGAGCCTTCCTACGAGCAGTACTTC CASSVEPSYEQYF
TRBJ1-5 NA TRBV28 TRBD1 TGTGCCAGCAGCCCTGACAGGGCCGAAGATCAGCCCCAGCATTTT CASSPDRAEDQPQHF
TRBJ2-3 NA TRBV9 NA TGTGCCAGCAGCGTAGAGGGGGCGGGACTTGGAGATACGCAGTATTTT CASSVEGAGLGDTQYF
TRBJ1-2 NA TRBV13 TRBD1 TGTGCCAGCAGCTTAGCGACAGGGACAGTACTCTATGGCTACACCTTC CASSLATGTVLYGYTF
TRBJ2-7 NA TRBV27 TRBD2 TGTGCCAGCAGCAATAGCGGGATACGAGAGCAGTACTTC CASSNSGIREQYF
TRBJ1-1 NA TRBV7-9 NA TGTGCCAGCAGCTTAAGACAAACTGAAGCTTTCTTT CASSLRQTEAFF
TRBJ1-2 NA TRBV4-1 NA TGCGCCAGCAGCCAATCCCCCGGGATTAACTATGGCTACACCTTC CASSQSPGINYGYTF
TRBJ1-2 NA TRBV12-5 NA TGTGCTAGTGGTTTGGTGGGGGGGCACTATGGCTACACCTTC CASGLVGGHYGYTF
TRBJ1-2 NA TRBV7-2 NA TGTGCCAGCAGCCCGGACAGCCTTTTCTATGGCTACACCTTC CASSPDSLFYGYTF
TRBJ2-7 NA TRBV5-6 TRBD2 TGTGCCAGCAGCTTTAGCGGGGGGTTTTATCTGGGCGAGCAGTACTTC CASSFSGGFYLGEQYF
TRBJ2-7 NA TRBV27 TRBD2 TGTGCCAGCAGTTACGGGACTAGCGGCTACGAGCAGTACTTC CASSYGTSGYEQYF
TRBJ2-7 NA TRBV6-4 TRBD2 TGTGCCAGCAGTTTAGGCGGGGGAAGCTACGAGCAGTACTTC CASSLGGGSYEQYF
TRBJ1-2 NA TRBV7-9 TRBD1 TGTGCCAGCAGCTCCCCGGGACAGATGAACTATGGCTACACCTTC CASSSPGQMNYGYTF
TRBJ2-7 NA TRBV6-5 TRBD1 TGTGCCAGCAGTTACTTAACAGGGGCCCCCTTCTACGAGCAGTACTTC CASSYLTGAPFYEQYF
TRBJ2-6 few TRBV6-1 TRBD2 TGTGCCAGCAGTGACGGGACTAGCGGGAGTGGGGCCAACGTCCTGACTTTC CASSDGTSGSGANVLTF
TRBJ2-7 NA TRBV7-9 TRBD1 TGTGCCAGCAGCCGTGGACAGGACGAGCAGTACTTC CASSRGQDEQYF
TRBJ1-1 NA TRBV27 TRBD1 TGTGCCAGCAGTTCGACTAGGGGGCCAGAAGCTTTCTTT CASSSTRGPEAFF
TRBJ2-1 NA TRBV7-6 TRBD1 TGTGCCAGCAGCTTATACGGGACAGGGGGCTATGAGCAGTTCTTC CASSLYGTGGYEQFF
TRBJ1-1 once TRBV19 TRBD1 TGTGCCAGTAGTAGTCGGACAGGACACACTGAAGCTTTCTTT CASSSRTGHTEAFF
TRBJ1-5 NA TRBV5-3 NA TGTGCCAGAACGACCGGGATGCAGCCCCAGCATTTT CARTTGMQPQHF
TRBJ1-1 once TRBV6-1 NA TGTGCCAGCAGAATGCGGGGCTACATGAACACTGAAGCTTTCTTT CASRMRGYMNTEAFF
TRBJ1-1 NA TRBV27 NA TGTGCCAGCAGTTTGGGTGGAGTGACTGAAGCTTTCTTT CASSLGGVTEAFF
TRBJ2-1 NA TRBV5-6 TRBD2 TGTGCCAGCAGCCTAACGGCCTATAGCGGGAGGGCCGGTGAGCAGTTCTTC CASSLTAYSGRAGEQFF
TRBJ2-7 few TRBV4-1 TRBD2 TGCGCCAGCAGCCAAGATCTAGCGGGGGGCTTCTACGAGCAGTACTTC CASSQDLAGGFYEQYF
TRBJ2-7 NA TRBV5-6 NA TGTGCCAGCAGCTTGGTTTCGGGAAACTCCTACGAGCAGTACTTC CASSLVSGNSYEQYF
TRBJ1-5 NA TRBV5-6 NA TGTGCCAGCAGCCCCTGGGACAAGGATAGCAATCAGCCCCAGCATTTT CASSPWDKDSNQPQHF
TRBJ2-3 NA TRBV28 NA TGTGCCAGCAGGCTCACTGGACTAGGGGGTACAGATACGCAGTATTTT CASRLTGLGGTDTQYF
TRBJ2-7 few TRBV5-1 TRBD1 TGCGCCAGCACAGAGGGGACAGGGGCCTACGAGCAGTACTTC CASTEGTGAYEQYF
TRBJ2-7 NA TRBV2 NA TGTGCCAGCAGTGACGGACAGTTTGGGGCCTCCTACGAGCAGTACTTC CASSDGQFGASYEQYF
TRBJ1-2 NA TRBV4-1 TRBD1 TGCGCCAGCAGCCAAGGGACAGGGACCCACTATGGCTACACCTTC CASSQGTGTHYGYTF